The following is a T cell receptor beta chain sequence with its context. These data originate in a study of OX40 agonist ivuxolimab in advanced cancers. Study-level background: Clinicians treated patients with ivuxolimab, an agonistic anti-OX40 (CD134) antibody.

TCRdb keeps only in-frame clones here, not all; method: immunoSEQ multiplex PCR. The sample has tens of thousands of clones, 80% to 90% seen once. V lost 0 bases and J lost 1, with 12 bases in between. Germline values: CDR1 LGHNA, CDR2 YNFKEQ. CDR3 length equals 16 residues. This chain uses TRBV4-2 with TRBJ1-2, with D possibly TRBD1 on 5 matching bases. This sequence originates from an adult with an advanced solid tumor such as melanoma, head and neck, liver or kidney cancer. Here the sequenced sample was CD4+ or CD8+ T cells sorted from blood, taken in a trial of the OX40 agonist ivuxolimab. CDR3 residues: CASSQDRGNINYGYTF. The DNA for the CDR3 is TGTGCCAGCAGCCAAGATAGGGGAAACATTAACTATGGCTACACCTTC.